The 26 T cell receptor beta chains listed next were all sequenced from one sample in a study of T cells in Graves' hyperthyroidism and ophthalmopathy. RNA transcripts yielded amplified TCR beta CDR3 regions. A set of HTBI primers served as the primers for a first-round RT-PCR of the TCR CDR3. Each CDR3 protein gets one entry after TCRdb re-called the multiplex PCR reads with MiXCR. The sample lists approximately 410,000 distinct CDR3 sequences, roughly an eighth seen once, with 5.3% in the top ten. Sequenced sample: blood. The origin of the receptors is a woman younger than 35 with Graves' hyperthyroidism.

The chain recombines TRBV6-5 with TRBJ2-7; maybe TRBD1 (6 bases). Trimming removed 0 bases from V and 3 bases from J, with 9 bases in between. CDR3 length: 14 residues. In germline, CDR1 is MNHEY, CDR2 SVGAGI. The CDR3 DNA reads as TGTGCCAGCAGTTACTCGCAGGGGCTCTACGAGCAGTACTTC. Amino acid sequence: CASSYSQGLYEQYF.

This clonotype showed up many times. The rearrangement uses TRBV30 and TRBJ2-7, with 11 bases aligning to TRBD2. Looked up from germline, CDR1 is GTSNPN and CDR2 is SVGIG (reference sequence). V dropped 5 bases and J dropped 9; count of bases not matched to a gene: 12. This CDR3 has 14 amino acids. The CDR3 sequence: CAWSSSGLAGLQYF. The CDR3 coding sequence is TGTGCCTGGTCGAGTTCCGGACTAGCGGGCCTGCAGTACTTC.

In this sample, this clonotype turned up many times. J is TRBJ1-1 and V is TRBV7-8; D gene uncertain. With 5 bases removed from V and 1 base from J, the gap between germline ends came to 8 bases. This CDR3 spans 13 amino acids. CDR1 and CDR2 from the germline V gene are SGHVS and FQNEAQ. As DNA, the CDR3 is TGTGCCAGCAGCCTGAGGGCGAACACTGAAGCTTTCTTT. This codes for CASSLRANTEAFF. Looking up the rest from reference TRBV7-8 and TRBJ1-1 gives the full variable domain: GAGVSQSPRYKVAKRGQDVALRCDPISGHVSLFWYQQALGQGPEFLTYFQNEAQLDKSGLPSDRFFAERPEGSVSTLKIQRTQQEDSAVYLCASSLRANTEAFFGQGTRLTVV.

This clonotype showed up just a few times. The chain combines TRBV20-1 with TRBJ2-1; the D call may be TRBD1 or TRBD2 (5 bases each). V was clipped by 6 bases and J by 5 bases, with 14 bases between them. From germline, CDR1 is DFQATT and CDR2 SNEGSKA (reference sequence). The CDR3 totals 13 residues. This CDR3 reads CSASGTKDNEQFF. CDR3 in DNA: TGCAGTGCCTCAGGGACCAAGGACAATGAGCAGTTCTTC.

This clonotype was detected many times. This chain joins TRBV10-3 and TRBJ2-2; tentatively, D is TRBD1 or TRBD2 (6 bases each). V lost 4 bases and J 5 bases, leaving 17 bases between the germline ends. Germline V gene lookup returns CDR1 ENHRY and CDR2 SYGVKD. The CDR3 spans 16 residues. As DNA, the CDR3 is TGTGCCATCAGTGGGGGGGCCGGACGTCGGACCGGGGAGCTGTTTTTT. As protein: CAISGGAGRRTGELFF.

This clonotype was observed a few times. The chain employs TRBV20-1 and TRBJ2-7; the D gene is possibly TRBD2 (6 bases). This CDR3 spans 12 amino acids. Per the germline V gene, CDR1 is DFQATT and CDR2 is SNEGSKA (reference sequence). V was shortened by 7 bases and J by 4 bases, with 14 bases between the two germline ends. The CDR3 sequence: CSVSGDGYEQYF. The CDR3 DNA reads TGCAGTGTTTCGGGAGACGGATACGAGCAGTACTTC.

This clonotype was found many times. The chain carries TRBV2 and TRBJ1-3; possibly TRBD1 for D (5 bases). V lost 7 bases and J lost 10, with 23 bases in between. Germline CDR1 SNHLY, CDR2 FYNNEI. There are 15 residues in the CDR3. CDR3 protein: CASKARGLGRGTIYF. CDR3 DNA sequence: TGTGCCAGCAAGGCGAGGGGTCTTGGTAGAGGGACCATATATTTT.

This clonotype was seen only a few times. The CDR3 nucleotides read TGCAGCGTTGAAGAAACGGGAGCTAACACCGGGGAGCTGTTTTTT. Translation: CSVEETGANTGELFF. The chain couples TRBV29-1 to TRBJ2-2; a possible D gene is TRBD2 (6 bases). The germline V and J ends were trimmed by 0 bases and 2 bases, with 10 bases remaining between them. The CDR3 contains 15 residues. Germline lookup yields CDR1 SQVTM and CDR2 ANQGSEA.

The rearrangement joins TRBV6-1 to TRBJ2-1; 13 bases fit TRBD2. Germline CDR1 is MNHNS and CDR2 is SASEGT. The V gene end was trimmed by 5 bases and the J gene end by 7 bases; junction bases not matched to a gene: 11. There are 17 residues in the CDR3. CDR3 residues: CASSSPRLAGGKNEQFF. The CDR3 region has the DNA TGTGCCAGCAGTTCCCCAAGACTAGCGGGAGGAAAGAATGAGCAGTTCTTC.

This clonotype was seen at least ten times. CDR3 loop: CASSPSSGSSYNEQFF. The DNA for the CDR3 is TGTGCCAGCAGCCCATCTAGCGGGAGCTCCTACAATGAGCAGTTCTTC. The chain combines TRBV3-1 with TRBJ2-1; the match to TRBD2 covers 10 bases. Trimming removed 4 bases from V and 0 bases from J; junction bases left unmatched: 3. CDR1 LGHDT and CDR2 YNNKEL come from the germline V gene (reference sequence). The CDR3 totals 16 residues.

This clonotype was found many times. The chain joins TRBV2 to TRBJ1-6; 7 nucleotides match TRBD1. The CDR3 is 15 residues long. The germline V gene has CDR1 SNHLY and CDR2 FYNNEI. The V gene end was trimmed by 6 bases and the J gene end by 5 bases; junction bases not matched to a gene: 7. The CDR3 region has the DNA TGTGCCAGCAGCCAGACAGGGAACGATAATTCACCCCTCCACTTT. Amino acids: CASSQTGNDNSPLHF.

Details on this clonotype: A much larger clone differs from this one at a single base, so this may be a read error. This rearrangement joins TRBV5-1 to TRBJ2-7; D remains ambiguous. From germline, CDR1 is SGHRS and CDR2 YFSETQ. This CDR3 region has 14 residues. V gave up 0 bases and J gave up 6 bases, with 13 bases separating them. CDR3 sequence (DNA): TGCGCCAGCAGCTTGGAGGCCTCTCCCGGCGAGCAGTACTTC. It codes for CASSLEASPGEQYF.

This clonotype was seen repeatedly, ten times or more. The chain recombines TRBV2 with TRBJ2-1; TRBD1 might be the D (6 bases). With 3 bases removed from V and 12 bases from J, the gap between germline ends came to 9 bases. The CDR3 is made up of 11 amino acids. CDR1 and CDR2 (germline): SNHLY, FYNNEI. DNA of the CDR3: TGTGCCAGCAGTGACAGGGGTAGGCAGTTCTTC. Translating it yields CASSDRGRQFF.

Many counts were recorded for this clonotype. The rearrangement uses TRBV6-1 and TRBJ1-1; 9 bases fit TRBD1. There are 17 residues in the CDR3. Germline values: CDR1 MNHNS, CDR2 SASEGT. V gave up 5 bases and J gave up 0 bases; unmatched junction bases: 10. The CDR3 nucleotides are TGTGCCAGCAGTCCTTTAACAGGGGGCGAGTTGAACACTGAAGCTTTCTTT. This gives the protein CASSPLTGGELNTEAFF.

A few counts support this clonotype. The chain has TRBV19 and TRBJ2-2; 7 nucleotides align to TRBD2. The CDR3 has 14 residues. Trimming at V came to 3 bases and at J to 6 bases, leaving 4 bases not matched to a gene. Germline loops: CDR1 LNHDA, CDR2 SQIVND (reference sequence). In DNA, the CDR3 is TGTGCCAGTAGTATCGGCCTAGCGGCCGGGGAGCTGTTTTTT. It codes for CASSIGLAAGELFF.

This clonotype was recorded a few times. The chain recombines TRBV9 with TRBJ1-5, with D perhaps matching TRBD1 (5 bases). The germline CDR1 and CDR2 sequences are SGDLS and YYNGEE. V gave up 4 bases and J gave up 4 bases, with 12 bases separating them. This CDR3 has 14 residues. The DNA of the CDR3 is TGTGCCAGCAGCCCCGGCGGGGCTAATCAGCCCCAGCATTTT. Protein product: CASSPGGANQPQHF.

The chain employs TRBV15 and TRBJ2-7, with a possible D match to TRBD2 (6 bases). The V and J ends lost 3 bases and 3 bases respectively, with 12 bases between them. The CDR3 extends over 14 amino acids. The germline V gene has CDR1 LNHNV and CDR2 YYDKDF (reference sequence). The CDR3 sequence is CATSRDGGGYEQYF. DNA of the CDR3: TGTGCCACCAGCAGGGACGGGGGAGGCTACGAGCAGTACTTC.

The sample holds many counts of this clonotype. The rearrangement links TRBV30 to TRBJ2-7, with 11 nucleotides matching TRBD1. This CDR3 has 14 residues. Germline CDR1 GTSNPN, CDR2 SVGIG (reference sequence). V gave up 5 bases and J gave up 6 bases; unmatched junction bases: 9. CDR3: CAWEKDRGLREQYF. The CDR3, as DNA: TGTGCCTGGGAAAAGGACAGGGGGCTACGCGAGCAGTACTTC.

This clonotype came up a few times. The J gene is TRBJ1-3, the V gene TRBV7-9; D not certain. V dropped 1 base and J dropped 0 bases, with 10 bases sitting between them. CDR3 length: 16 amino acids. Germline-derived CDR1 and CDR2 are SEHNR and FQNEAQ (reference sequence). The CDR3 is CASSLVTVNSGNTIYF. For the CDR3, the DNA is TGTGCCAGCAGCTTAGTTACAGTGAACTCTGGAAACACCATATATTTT.

The chain combines TRBV6-1 with TRBJ1-1; no clear D gene. Germline CDR1 and CDR2: MNHNS and SASEGT. V lost 10 bases and J 3 bases, leaving 12 bases between the germline ends. This CDR3 contains 12 residues. CDR3 residues: CATLDGYTEAFF. The CDR3 nucleotides are TGTGCCACCCTTGACGGCTACACTGAAGCTTTCTTT.

This clonotype has ten or more counts. The genes are TRBV28 and TRBJ2-1; tentatively, D is TRBD1 or TRBD2 (6 bases each). Germline CDR1 MDHEN, CDR2 SYDVKM. Trimming shortened V by 8 bases and J by 6 bases, and 23 bases separated the two germline ends. CDR3 length equals 16 residues. The CDR3 DNA is TGTGCCAGCTGGACCATAGGGGGACTCTCTGGCAATGAGCAGTTCTTC. Translated, it gives CASWTIGGLSGNEQFF.

This clonotype was detected many times. This sequence joins TRBV25-1 and TRBJ1-1, with D perhaps TRBD1 (5 bases). This CDR3 region has 12 residues. With 7 bases removed from V and 1 base from J, the gap between germline ends came to 7 bases. Germline loops: CDR1 MGHDK, CDR2 SYGVNS. The CDR3 is CASTRANTEAFF. The CDR3 bases are TGTGCCAGCACCAGGGCGAACACTGAAGCTTTCTTT.

In this sample, this clonotype turned up a few times. The chain employs TRBV6-1 and TRBJ1-3; no clear D. The germline gives CDR1 MNHNS, CDR2 SASEGT. Trimming pared 7 bases from V and 2 bases from J, leaving 6 bases between. The CDR3 extends over 12 amino acids. This CDR3 is CASNGAGNTIYF. CDR3 in DNA: TGTGCCAGCAACGGCGCTGGAAACACCATATATTTT.

This chain links TRBV27 with TRBJ2-2; unclear D gene. Trimming pared 3 bases from V and 1 base from J, leaving 6 bases between. CDR1 is MNHEY, CDR2 SMNVEV, per germline (reference sequence). The CDR3 covers 14 residues. The CDR3 region has the DNA TGTGCCAGCAGTTTTCTACAGAACACCGGGGAGCTGTTTTTT. Translating it yields CASSFLQNTGELFF.

This clonotype was observed many times. The rearrangement uses TRBV19 and TRBJ2-7; 7 bases match TRBD1. This CDR3 contains 14 residues. V shed 2 bases, J shed 0 bases, and the junction held 1 base outside the gene matches. Per the germline V gene, CDR1 is LNHDA and CDR2 is SQIVND (reference sequence). CDR3 sequence: CASSIYRGSYEQYF. In DNA, the CDR3 is TGTGCCAGTAGTATATACAGGGGCTCCTACGAGCAGTACTTC.

At least ten counts were recorded for this clonotype. The chain has TRBV12-3 or TRBV12-4 and TRBJ2-1; D possibly uses TRBD1 or TRBD2 (6 bases each). The CDR3 runs to 15 residues. The V end lost 8 bases, the J end lost 6 bases, and 20 bases lay between the germline ends. The CDR3 sequence: CASESRGEVVNEQFF. Written as DNA, the CDR3 is TGTGCCAGCGAATCTAGGGGGGAGGTAGTCAATGAGCAGTTCTTC.